This record concerns one TCR beta chain sequence. The antigen is undetermined. The sample comes from a study of cytomegalovirus exposure and HLA in healthy donors. Overall study: Earlier findings included nearly 120 million unique TCR beta sequences obtained from about 180 million T cells.

A multiplex PCR was run with 60 Vbeta primers and 13 Jbeta primers. Profiled with immunoSEQ multiplex PCR; TCRdb holds only in-frame clones, not every one. This table holds approximately 160,000 clones, roughly four fifths found once. The CDR3 runs 17 residues. Trimming shortened V by 1 base and J by 4 bases, and 17 bases separated the two germline ends. Germline V lookup: CDR1 MDHEN, CDR2 SYDVKM. Study-level findings and limits: TCR beta chain V- and J-gene trimming was linked, in a later analysis, to a missense variant in DCLRE1C.

Sequenced: PBMCs. The chain uses TRBV28 and TRBJ1-5, with D possibly matching TRBD1 (5 bases). This TCR was recovered from a woman aged 18 to 35 in good health and CMV-seronegative. CDR3 DNA sequence: TGTGCCAGCAGTTTATTCCAGAGCAGGGTTGGAAATCAGCCCCAGCATTTT. It translates to CASSLFQSRVGNQPQHF.